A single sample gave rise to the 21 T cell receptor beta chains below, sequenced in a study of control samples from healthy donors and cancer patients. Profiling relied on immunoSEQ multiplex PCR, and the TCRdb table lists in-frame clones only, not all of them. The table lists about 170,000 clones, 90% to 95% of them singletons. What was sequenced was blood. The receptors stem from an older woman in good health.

In DNA form, the CDR3 reads TGTGCCAGCAGCTTAGATATTTCTGGGACTGCAGCCAAAAACATTCAGTACTTC. Its protein is CASSLDISGTAAKNIQYF. V usage is TRBV7-8 and J usage is TRBJ2-4; D perhaps matches TRBD2 (6 bases). This CDR3 is 18 amino acids long. Trimming pared 1 base from V and 0 bases from J, leaving 16 bases between. CDR1 and CDR2 from the germline V gene are SGHVS and FQNEAQ.

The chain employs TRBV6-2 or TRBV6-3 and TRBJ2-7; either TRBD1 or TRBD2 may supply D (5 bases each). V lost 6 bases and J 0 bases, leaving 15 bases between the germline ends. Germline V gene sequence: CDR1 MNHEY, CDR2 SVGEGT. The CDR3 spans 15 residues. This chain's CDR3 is CASRYGTAISYEQYF. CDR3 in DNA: TGTGCCAGCAGGTACGGGACGGCGATCTCCTACGAGCAGTACTTC.

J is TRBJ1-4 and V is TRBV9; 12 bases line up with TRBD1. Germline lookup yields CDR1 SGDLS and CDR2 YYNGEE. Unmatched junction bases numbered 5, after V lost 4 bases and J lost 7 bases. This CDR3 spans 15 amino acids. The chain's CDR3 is CASSRDRGRGEKLFF. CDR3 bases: TGTGCCAGCAGCCGGGACAGGGGGCGGGGTGAAAAACTGTTTTTT.

CDR3: CASSLFQAGLGQPQHF. The CDR3 DNA sequence: TGTGCCAGCAGCTTATTTCAGGCAGGGCTTGGTCAGCCCCAGCATTTT. The chain carries TRBV7-3 and TRBJ1-5, with D possibly matching TRBD1 (5 bases). This CDR3 spans 16 amino acids. The germline V gene has CDR1 SGHTA and CDR2 FQGTGA. V was trimmed by 2 bases and J by 6 bases, leaving 17 bases between them.

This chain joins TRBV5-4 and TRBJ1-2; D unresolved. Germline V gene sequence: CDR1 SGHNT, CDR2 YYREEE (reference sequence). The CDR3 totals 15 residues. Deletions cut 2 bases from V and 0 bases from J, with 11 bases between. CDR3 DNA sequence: TGTGCCAGCAGCTTCGGCCAGAAAGCTAACTATGGCTACACCTTC. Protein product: CASSFGQKANYGYTF.

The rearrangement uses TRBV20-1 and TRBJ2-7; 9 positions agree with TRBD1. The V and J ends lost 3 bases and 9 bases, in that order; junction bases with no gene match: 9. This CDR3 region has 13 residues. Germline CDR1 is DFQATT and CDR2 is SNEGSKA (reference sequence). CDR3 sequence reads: CSASVGQGMAQYF. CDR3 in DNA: TGCAGTGCTAGTGTGGGACAGGGAATGGCGCAGTACTTC.

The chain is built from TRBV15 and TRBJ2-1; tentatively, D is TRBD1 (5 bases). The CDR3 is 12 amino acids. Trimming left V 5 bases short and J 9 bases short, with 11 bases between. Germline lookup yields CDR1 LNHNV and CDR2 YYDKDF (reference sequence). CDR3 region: CATSVSRVEQFF. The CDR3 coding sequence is TGTGCCACCAGCGTTAGCAGGGTTGAGCAGTTCTTC.

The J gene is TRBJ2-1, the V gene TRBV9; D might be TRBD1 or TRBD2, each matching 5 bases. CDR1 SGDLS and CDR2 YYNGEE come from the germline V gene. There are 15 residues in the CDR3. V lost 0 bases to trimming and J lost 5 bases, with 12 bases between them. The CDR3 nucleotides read TGTGCCAGCAGCGTAGTGGGGGACCCGAACAATGAGCAGTTCTTC. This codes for CASSVVGDPNNEQFF.

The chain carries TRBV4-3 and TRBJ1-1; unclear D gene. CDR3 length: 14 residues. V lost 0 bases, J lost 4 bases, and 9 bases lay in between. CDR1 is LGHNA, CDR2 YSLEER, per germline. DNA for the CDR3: TGCGCCAGCAGCCAAGATGGTCTGGTCACTGAAGCTTTCTTT. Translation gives CASSQDGLVTEAFF.

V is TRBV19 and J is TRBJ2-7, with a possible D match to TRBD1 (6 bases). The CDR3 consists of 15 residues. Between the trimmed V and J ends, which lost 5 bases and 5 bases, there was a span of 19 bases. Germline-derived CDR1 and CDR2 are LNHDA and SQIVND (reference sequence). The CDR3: CASSGFYRVVDEQYF. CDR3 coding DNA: TGTGCCAGTAGTGGCTTTTACAGGGTCGTCGACGAGCAGTACTTC.

DNA for the CDR3: TGTGCCAGCAGCTTATCGGAAAGCCTCACTGGGGCCAACGTCCTGACTTTC. Translating gives CASSLSESLTGANVLTF. This chain uses TRBV7-2 with TRBJ2-6; D is unclear. Germline V gives CDR1 SGHTA, CDR2 FQGNSA. Trimming removed 2 bases from V and 2 bases from J, with 13 bases in between. The length of the CDR3 is 17 residues.

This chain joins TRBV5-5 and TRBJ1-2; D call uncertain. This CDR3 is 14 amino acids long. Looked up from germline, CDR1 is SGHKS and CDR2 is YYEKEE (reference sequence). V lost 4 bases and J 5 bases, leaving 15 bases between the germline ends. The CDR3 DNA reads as TGTGCCAGCAGCCAACCTGACACGGGTTATGGCTACACCTTC. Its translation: CASSQPDTGYGYTF. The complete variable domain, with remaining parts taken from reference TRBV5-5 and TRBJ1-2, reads DAGVTQSPTHLIKTRGQQVTLRCSPISGHKSVSWYQQVLGQGPQFIFQYYEKEERGRGNFPDRFSARQFPNYSSELNVNALLLGDSALYLCASSQPDTGYGYTFGSGTRLTVV.

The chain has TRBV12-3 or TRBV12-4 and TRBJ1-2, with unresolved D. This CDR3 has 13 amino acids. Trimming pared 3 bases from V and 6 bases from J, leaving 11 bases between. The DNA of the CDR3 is TGTGCCAGCAGTTTTCTTAGTGGGAATGGCTACACCTTC. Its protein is CASSFLSGNGYTF.

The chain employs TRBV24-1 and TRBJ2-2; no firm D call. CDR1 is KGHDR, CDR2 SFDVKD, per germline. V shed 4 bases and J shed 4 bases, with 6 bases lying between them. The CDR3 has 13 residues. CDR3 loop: CATSEDATGELFF. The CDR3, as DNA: TGTGCCACCAGTGAAGATGCCACCGGGGAGCTGTTTTTT.

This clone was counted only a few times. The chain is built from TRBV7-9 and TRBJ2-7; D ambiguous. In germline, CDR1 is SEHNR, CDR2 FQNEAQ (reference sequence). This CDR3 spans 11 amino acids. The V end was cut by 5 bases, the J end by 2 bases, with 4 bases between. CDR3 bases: TGTGCCAGCAGCCCCGCCTACGAGCAGTACTTC. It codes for CASSPAYEQYF. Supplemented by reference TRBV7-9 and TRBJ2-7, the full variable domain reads DTGVSQNPRHKITKRGQNVTFRCDPISEHNRLYWYRQTLGQGPEFLTYFQNEAQLEKSRLLSDRFSAERPKGSFSTLEIQRTEQGDSAMYLCASSPAYEQYFGPGTRLTVT.

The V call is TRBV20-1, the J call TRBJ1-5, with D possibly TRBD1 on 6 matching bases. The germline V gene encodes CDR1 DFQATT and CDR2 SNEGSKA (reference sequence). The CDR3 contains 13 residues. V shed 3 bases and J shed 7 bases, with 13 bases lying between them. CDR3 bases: TGCAGTGCTAGTCCCGAGACAGGCCAGCCCCAGCATTTT. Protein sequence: CSASPETGQPQHF.

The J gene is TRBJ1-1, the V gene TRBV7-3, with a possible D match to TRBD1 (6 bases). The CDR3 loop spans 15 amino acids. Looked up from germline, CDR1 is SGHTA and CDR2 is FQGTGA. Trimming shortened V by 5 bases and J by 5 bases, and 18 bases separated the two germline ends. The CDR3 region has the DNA TGTGCCAGCAGCCCAAAGAGGAGGGGGAGTACTGAAGCTTTCTTT. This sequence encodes CASSPKRRGSTEAFF. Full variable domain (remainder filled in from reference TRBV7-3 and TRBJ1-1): GAGVSQTPSNKVTEKGKYVELRCDPISGHTALYWYRQSLGQGPEFLIYFQGTGAADDSGLPNDRFFAVRPEGSVSTLKIQRTERGDSAVYLCASSPKRRGSTEAFFGQGTRLTVV.

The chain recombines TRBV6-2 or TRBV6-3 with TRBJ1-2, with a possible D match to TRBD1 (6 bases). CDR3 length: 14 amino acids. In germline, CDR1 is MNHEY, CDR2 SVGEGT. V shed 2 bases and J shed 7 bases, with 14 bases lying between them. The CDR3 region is CASSYHRQAVGYTF. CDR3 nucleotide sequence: TGTGCCAGCAGTTACCACCGACAGGCGGTTGGCTACACCTTC.

The CDR3 DNA reads TGCGCCAGCAGCTTGGCTCAGGGGGCCCCCCAGAGACAAACCCAGTACTTC. Translating it yields CASSLAQGAPQRQTQYF. The chain combines TRBV5-1 with TRBJ2-5; 8 bases align to TRBD1. After removal of 0 bases from V and 8 bases from J, the junction contained 15 bases not matched to a gene. Germline loops: CDR1 SGHRS, CDR2 YFSETQ. The CDR3 runs to 17 residues.

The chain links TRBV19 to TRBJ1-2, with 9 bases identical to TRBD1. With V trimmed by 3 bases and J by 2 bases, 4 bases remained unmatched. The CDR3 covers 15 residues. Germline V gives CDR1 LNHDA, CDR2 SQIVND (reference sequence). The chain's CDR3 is CASSILGQGNYGYTF. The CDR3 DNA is TGTGCCAGTAGTATTTTGGGACAGGGAAACTATGGCTACACCTTC.

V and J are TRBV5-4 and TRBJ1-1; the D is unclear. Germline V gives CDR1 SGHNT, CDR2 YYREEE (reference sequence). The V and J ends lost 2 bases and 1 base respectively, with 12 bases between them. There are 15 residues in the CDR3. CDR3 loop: CASSFKQPGNTEAFF. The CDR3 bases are TGTGCCAGCAGCTTCAAACAGCCCGGGAACACTGAAGCTTTCTTT.